The rows below give T cell receptor beta chains drawn from one sample of a study of blood T cell repertoires in COVID-19. TCRdb's copy holds only in-frame clones and misses some; the assay was immunoSEQ multiplex PCR. Here the sample spans tens of thousands of clones, about 87% being singletons. The sample consisted of peripheral blood. These receptors were collected from a man in his fifties or sixties with active or convalescent COVID-19. CDR3s include the opening cysteine and the closing phenylalanine or tryptophan. A D gene is named only where the DNA matches it firmly. Clone sizes are given selectively: once, few, many, or a class where the clone is expanded.

>TRBJ1-2|.|TRBV18|once
TGTGCCAGCTCACAAAGTACTGTGAGGGGCTACACCTTC
CASSQSTVRGYTF
>TRBJ1-1|.|TRBV3-1/TRBV3-2|.
TGTGCCAGCAGTCGAGGGGGGGGCAACACTGAAGCTTTCTTT
CASSRGGGNTEAFF
>TRBJ1-2|.|TRBV9|.
TGTGCCAGCACCGACGGGGATGGCTACACCTTC
CASTDGDGYTF
>TRBJ1-2|.|TRBV9|few
TGTGCCAGCAGCGTAGGGCAGGGCCTCTATGGCTACACCTTC
CASSVGQGLYGYTF
>TRBJ2-1|TRBD2|TRBV27|once
TGTGCCAGGGTAGCGGGAGGTTGGTTCTTC
CARVAGGWFF
>TRBJ2-1|TRBD2|TRBV5-4|.
TGTGCCAGCAGCCCCGGGGGGGAAGCCTACAATGAGCAGTTCTTC
CASSPGGEAYNEQFF
>TRBJ1-2|TRBD1|TRBV9|.
TGTGCCAGCAGCACCGAGGGGGCCGTTGAGTCCCCCTATGGCTACACCTTC
CASSTEGAVESPYGYTF
>TRBJ1-2|TRBD1|TRBV19|.
TGTGCCAGTAGTGTAACAGGGGCGAATAACTATGGCTACACCTTC
CASSVTGANNYGYTF
>TRBJ1-1|.|TRBV19|.
TGTGCCAGTACCCTTCGGCAGGGAAAGACCACTGAAGCTTTCTTT
CASTLRQGKTTEAFF
>TRBJ1-2|.|TRBV18|.
TGTGCCAGCTCGCATACCGATCAGGACTATGGCTACACCTTC
CASSHTDQDYGYTF
>TRBJ2-5|TRBD1|TRBV10-1|once
TGCGCCAGCAGATGGGACAGGGCCTTCAAAGAGACCCAGTACTTC
CASRWDRAFKETQYF
>TRBJ2-2|TRBD2|TRBV7-3|.
TGTGCCAGCAGCGGTAGCGGGAGGGCCGGGGAGCTGTTTTTT
CASSGSGRAGELFF
>TRBJ2-6|.|TRBV5-4|.
TGTGCCAGCAGCTTACGGGACTCCGGGGCCAACGTCCTGACTTTC
CASSLRDSGANVLTF
>TRBJ1-2|.|TRBV13|once
TGTGCCAGCAGCCTCGACAGGATGTATGGCTACACCTTC
CASSLDRMYGYTF